These 28 T cell receptor beta chains originate from one sample sequenced in a study of blood T cell repertoires in COVID-19. Here immunoSEQ multiplex PCR was the method, and the copy in TCRdb shows in-frame clones only, minus some. This sample has roughly 120,000 clones, with over 75% found just once. The sample was peripheral blood. The source is a man between 50 and 59 years old with acute or convalescent COVID-19.

This clone was detected a few times. This chain links TRBV5-4 with TRBJ1-4; 7 bases line up with TRBD1. The CDR3 is 16 amino acids. Unmatched junction bases numbered 10, after V lost 3 bases and J lost 5 bases. Germline values: CDR1 SGHNT, CDR2 YYREEE (reference sequence). As DNA, the CDR3 is TGTGCCAGCAGCTCCGCCCCCGGGACAGTAAATGAAAAACTGTTTTTT. Translating it yields CASSSAPGTVNEKLFF.

In regard to this clone: This CDR3 is also generated by other DNA sequences in the sample. The J gene is TRBJ2-1, the V gene TRBV5-8; 7 positions match TRBD1. The ends lost 4 bases at V and 0 bases at J; junction bases unmatched: 4. This CDR3 spans 15 amino acids. Germline V gives CDR1 SGHTS, CDR2 YDEGEE. The CDR3 here is CASSRQGSSYNEQFF. The CDR3 DNA is TGTGCCAGCAGCCGACAGGGCAGCTCCTACAATGAGCAGTTCTTC.

The V call is TRBV6-5, the J call TRBJ1-4; the D gene is possibly TRBD1 (6 bases). Germline V gives CDR1 MNHEY, CDR2 SVGAGI. The CDR3 totals 13 residues. V lost 7 bases and J lost 5, with 11 bases in between. The CDR3 spells CASTRTVNEKLFF. CDR3 nucleotides: TGTGCCAGCACGCGGACAGTAAATGAAAAACTGTTTTTT.

The rearrangement uses TRBV9 and TRBJ2-7; D is uncertain. The CDR3 loop spans 13 amino acids. Deletions cut 4 bases from V and 3 bases from J, with 11 bases between. Germline V CDR1 and CDR2: SGDLS, YYNGEE. For the CDR3, the DNA is TGTGCCAGCAGCCCGAGACAAGACTACGAGCAGTACTTC. It yields the protein CASSPRQDYEQYF.

The V and J genes are TRBV27 and TRBJ1-5; unclear D gene. The CDR3 totals 13 residues. Looked up from germline, CDR1 is MNHEY and CDR2 is SMNVEV (reference sequence). The ends were cut back, 2 bases at V and 4 bases at J, with 6 bases in the middle. The CDR3 region has the DNA TGTGCCAGCAGTTTAAGCGGTAATCAGCCCCAGCATTTT. This gives the protein CASSLSGNQPQHF.

The chain has TRBV5-5 and TRBJ2-3; D perhaps matches TRBD2 (5 bases). The ends were cut back, 2 bases at V and 5 bases at J, with 12 bases in the middle. CDR3 length: 14 residues. Germline lookup yields CDR1 SGHKS and CDR2 YYEKEE (reference sequence). As DNA, the CDR3 is TGTGCCAGCAGCTTTCTAGCTGAAGGAGATACGCAGTATTTT. It yields the protein CASSFLAEGDTQYF. Based on the CDR3 plus reference TRBV5-5 and TRBJ2-3, the full variable domain is DAGVTQSPTHLIKTRGQQVTLRCSPISGHKSVSWYQQVLGQGPQFIFQYYEKEERGRGNFPDRFSARQFPNYSSELNVNALLLGDSALYLCASSFLAEGDTQYFGPGTRLTVL.

The rearrangement joins TRBV13 to TRBJ1-1; D is possibly TRBD1 (6 bases). Trimming removed 1 base from V and 8 bases from J, with 11 bases in between. In germline, CDR1 is PRHDT, CDR2 FYEKMQ (reference sequence). CDR3 length: 13 residues. The CDR3 protein is CASSLEGVGEAFF. In nucleotides, the CDR3 is TGTGCCAGCAGCTTAGAGGGGGTAGGGGAAGCTTTCTTT.

The sample holds one count of this clone. The rearrangement uses TRBV6-4 and TRBJ1-1, with D unclear. Between the trimmed V and J ends, which lost 4 bases and 1 base, there was a span of 7 bases. The length of the CDR3 is 13 residues. The germline V gene encodes CDR1 MRHNA and CDR2 SNTAGT. The CDR3 coding sequence is TGTGCCAGCAGTGTTGGCTGGAACACTGAAGCTTTCTTT. Amino acids: CASSVGWNTEAFF.

The chain links TRBV4-2 to TRBJ2-6; 11 bases are a match to TRBD2. There are 16 residues in the CDR3. Germline-derived CDR1 and CDR2 are LGHNA and YNFKEQ. This chain's CDR3 is CASLAGGISGANVLTF. Written as DNA, the CDR3 is TGTGCGAGCCTAGCGGGAGGAATCTCTGGGGCCAACGTCCTGACTTTC.

The chain links TRBV28 to TRBJ1-2, with D uncertain. Trimming stripped 5 bases from V and 2 bases from J, with 3 bases between. The CDR3 is 11 amino acids. Germline V gene lookup returns CDR1 MDHEN and CDR2 SYDVKM. CDR3 amino acids: CASSGNYGYTF. The CDR3 DNA follows: TGTGCCAGCAGTGGCAACTATGGCTACACCTTC.

The V gene is TRBV2, the J gene TRBJ2-5; 11 nucleotides agree with TRBD1. CDR3 size: 16 residues. CDR1 is SNHLY and CDR2 is FYNNEI in the germline V gene. The J segment lost 7 bases and the V segment lost 7 bases, leaving 14 bases of the junction unmatched. In nucleotides, the CDR3 is TGTGCCAGCAAGAGGACAGGGGGCGTGGGAGGCGTGACCCAGTACTTC. It encodes CASKRTGGVGGVTQYF.

This clone has only a few counts. The chain couples TRBV30 to TRBJ2-2, with 9 positions matching TRBD2. With 2 bases clipped from V and 5 bases from J, the junction kept 3 bases outside the gene matches. The CDR3 length is 14 residues. The germline CDR1 and CDR2 sequences are GTSNPN and SVGIG (reference sequence). CDR3 loop: CAWSRLAETGELFF. The CDR3, as DNA: TGTGCCTGGAGTAGACTAGCGGAAACCGGGGAGCTGTTTTTT.

The V and J genes are TRBV11-3 and TRBJ1-1, with 8 bases that match TRBD1. The CDR3 covers 16 residues. Trimming cost V 5 bases and J 5 bases; bases outside gene matches: 13. Looked up from germline, CDR1 is SGHNT and CDR2 is YENEEA. The CDR3: CASSPGQGGAWTEAFF. The CDR3 nucleotides read TGTGCCAGCAGCCCAGGACAGGGTGGGGCGTGGACTGAAGCTTTCTTT. Based on the CDR3 plus reference TRBV11-3 and TRBJ1-1, the full variable domain is EAGVVQSPRYKIIEKKQPVAFWCNPISGHNTLYWYLQNLGQGPELLIRYENEEAVDDSQLPKDRFSAERLKGVDSTLKIQPAELGDSAVYLCASSPGQGGAWTEAFFGQGTRLTVV.

The CDR3: CASMAQGTNEKLFF. CDR3 nucleotide sequence: TGTGCCAGCATGGCACAGGGAACTAATGAAAAACTGTTTTTT. The chain carries TRBV2 and TRBJ1-4; a weak D match, TRBD1 (6 bases). The V and J ends lost 7 bases and 1 base respectively, with 10 bases between them. CDR1 SNHLY and CDR2 FYNNEI come from the germline V gene. This CDR3 region has 14 residues.

The chain uses TRBV18 and TRBJ1-5; TRBD1 matches at 10 bases. This CDR3 spans 14 amino acids. Looked up from germline, CDR1 is KGHSH and CDR2 is LQKENI. Trimming cost V 4 bases and J 4 bases; bases outside gene matches: 1. The CDR3 DNA follows: TGTGCCAGCTCACGGGACAGGGGAAATCAGCCCCAGCATTTT. Its translation: CASSRDRGNQPQHF.

The rearrangement links TRBV3-1 (or the pseudogene TRBV3-2) to TRBJ1-6, with 7 bases identical to TRBD1. The length of the CDR3 is 16 residues. After removal of 4 bases from V and 10 bases from J, the junction contained 13 bases not matched to a gene. Germline lookup yields CDR1 LGHDT and CDR2 YNNKEL (reference sequence). CDR3 in amino acids: CASSPLATGTGSPLHF. CDR3 bases: TGTGCCAGCAGCCCTCTCGCGACAGGGACGGGGTCACCCCTCCACTTT.

The chain links TRBV2 to TRBJ1-5, with 7 bases that match TRBD1. CDR1 is SNHLY, CDR2 FYNNEI, per germline. The CDR3 runs 14 residues. Unmatched junction bases numbered 6, after V lost 6 bases and J lost 4 bases. The CDR3 DNA sequence: TGTGCCAGCAGCTCAGACAGGGTTAATCAGCCCCAGCATTTT. Its translation: CASSSDRVNQPQHF.

V usage is TRBV7-2 and J usage is TRBJ1-1; TRBD1 agrees at 8 bases. CDR1 and CDR2 (germline): SGHTA, FQGNSA. The CDR3 runs to 15 residues. Trimming cost V 6 bases and J 3 bases; bases outside gene matches: 9. The CDR3 region has the DNA TGTGCCAGCAGTTCCCAGGAGGACAGGGACACTGAAGCTTTCTTT. This translates into CASSSQEDRDTEAFF. The whole variable domain, remainder taken from reference TRBV7-2 and TRBJ1-1, is GAGVSQSPSNKVTEKGKDVELRCDPISGHTALYWYRQSLGQGLEFLIYFQGNSAPDKSGLPSDRFSAERTGGSVSTLTIQRTQQEDSAVYLCASSSQEDRDTEAFFGQGTRLTVV.

V gene TRBV9 combines with J gene TRBJ2-1; 9 bases align to TRBD2. The V segment lost 0 bases and the J segment 2 bases; nucleotides outside the gene matches: 18. Germline V gene data show CDR1 as SGDLS and CDR2 as YYNGEE. The CDR3 consists of 21 residues. The CDR3 region has the DNA TGTGCCAGCAGCGTAGGTATCAGTCCGCAGGAAAGCGGGAGGCCCTACAATGAGCAGTTCTTC. This gives the protein CASSVGISPQESGRPYNEQFF.

This chain connects TRBV5-6 to TRBJ1-2; 7 bases match TRBD1. With 4 bases clipped from V and 5 bases from J, the junction kept 5 bases outside the gene matches. Germline CDR1 and CDR2: SGHDT and YYEEEE. This CDR3 spans 13 amino acids. CDR3 protein: CASSDGTAYGYTF. CDR3 in DNA: TGTGCCAGCAGCGACGGGACAGCGTATGGCTACACCTTC. Supplemented by reference TRBV5-6 and TRBJ1-2, the full variable domain reads DAGVTQSPTHLIKTRGQQVTLRCSPKSGHDTVSWYQQALGQGPQFIFQYYEEEERQRGNFPDRFSGHQFPNYSSELNVNALLLGDSALYLCASSDGTAYGYTFGSGTRLTVV.

This rearrangement joins TRBV5-1 to TRBJ2-1; 12 bases align to TRBD2. The CDR3 is made up of 19 amino acids. Germline V gene data show CDR1 as SGHRS and CDR2 as YFSETQ. V was pared by 1 base and J by 0 bases, with 8 bases of the junction left unmatched. CDR3 sequence reads: CASSLRLAGGPSSYNEQFF. CDR3 bases: TGCGCCAGCAGCTTGCGGCTAGCGGGGGGGCCTAGCTCCTACAATGAGCAGTTCTTC.

This clone has a single count. V is TRBV27 and J is TRBJ2-7; 7 bases line up with TRBD1. Looked up from germline, CDR1 is MNHEY and CDR2 is SMNVEV (reference sequence). The CDR3 is made up of 14 amino acids. V was clipped by 4 bases and J by 5 bases; unmatched bases: 8. CDR3 in amino acids: CASSSTGVRNEQYF. The CDR3 bases are TGTGCCAGCAGTTCAACAGGGGTTAGGAACGAGCAGTACTTC.

This chain joins TRBV5-6 and TRBJ2-3; no definite D call. There are 11 residues in the CDR3. The V end lost 6 bases, the J end lost 5 bases, and 7 bases lay between the germline ends. The germline V gene encodes CDR1 SGHDT and CDR2 YYEEEE. The CDR3 protein is CASILGDTQYF. Here the CDR3 DNA reads TGTGCCAGCATCCTAGGAGATACGCAGTATTTT.

This clone was seen just once. The chain has TRBV5-1 and TRBJ2-1, with 9 bases lining up with TRBD2. CDR1 is SGHRS, CDR2 YFSETQ, per germline. The CDR3 consists of 15 residues. V dropped 1 base and J dropped 12; count of bases not matched to a gene: 11. The CDR3 loop reads CASSLLREGLIGQFF. DNA of the CDR3: TGCGCCAGCAGCTTGTTGCGGGAGGGCCTAATCGGGCAGTTCTTC.

The chain has TRBV11-3 and TRBJ2-2; D might be TRBD1 (6 bases). The CDR3 totals 16 residues. Germline lookup yields CDR1 SGHNT and CDR2 YENEEA. V was shortened by 0 bases and J by 4 bases, with 12 bases between the two germline ends. The CDR3 DNA is TGTGCCAGCAGCTTAGATTGGGGGCAGGGCACCGGGGAGCTGTTTTTT. This sequence encodes CASSLDWGQGTGELFF. Using reference TRBV11-3 and TRBJ2-2 for the parts outside the CDR3, the full variable domain is EAGVVQSPRYKIIEKKQPVAFWCNPISGHNTLYWYLQNLGQGPELLIRYENEEAVDDSQLPKDRFSAERLKGVDSTLKIQPAELGDSAVYLCASSLDWGQGTGELFFGEGSRLTVL.

As to this clone: One end of the junction varies from germline; a read error may be responsible. This rearrangement joins TRBV19 to TRBJ2-1, with TRBD2 as a possible D gene (5 bases). The CDR3 length is 15 residues. Germline V lookup: CDR1 LNHDA, CDR2 SQIVND (reference sequence). The CDR3 bases are TGTGCCAGTAGCCCAGCGGATAACTCCTATAATGAGCAGTTCTTC. Residues: CASSPADNSYNEQFF.

Only one count was recorded for this clone. The chain is built from TRBV15 and TRBJ2-1, with D possibly matching TRBD2 (5 bases). V shed 1 base and J shed 10 bases, with 14 bases lying between them. CDR1 is LNHNV and CDR2 is YYDKDF in the germline V gene (reference sequence). There are 14 residues in the CDR3. The CDR3: CATSRALAAREQFF. The CDR3 coding sequence is TGTGCCACCAGCAGAGCCCTAGCAGCGCGAGAGCAGTTCTTC.

This CDR3 is CASSFGTRFSIEQYF. DNA for the CDR3: TGTGCCAGCAGTTTCGGGACACGGTTCAGCATCGAGCAGTACTTC. The chain joins TRBV6-6 to TRBJ2-7; D perhaps matches TRBD1 (6 bases). This CDR3 contains 15 residues. Trimming shortened V by 4 bases and J by 6 bases, and 19 bases separated the two germline ends. CDR1 is MNHNY, CDR2 SVGAGI, per germline (reference sequence).